This entry is about one TCR beta chain. Antigen unknown. CDR1 SGHTA and CDR2 FQGNSA come from the germline V gene. This CDR3 has 15 amino acids. V was clipped by 8 bases and J by 4 bases; unmatched bases: 11. This sample was included in a study of T cell responses to AZD1222 COVID-19 vaccine. Looking at the study overall: Recipients boosted at about 4 weeks or about 12 weeks are pooled. Study-wide findings and caveats: The sample set comprised mostly white British donors with more females, and clonal diversity was possibly underestimated. Dominant CD4 TCR responses targeted spike regions 160-218 and 743-854. Repertoire samples came only from after the peak T cell response.

Profiling relied on immunoSEQ multiplex PCR, and the TCRdb table lists in-frame clones only, not all of them. Of 150,000 to 200,000 clones listed, over 80% are singletons. Here the sequenced sample was peripheral blood, taken on day 0 of AZD1222 vaccination. The source of this sequence is an adult in good health. This chain connects TRBV7-2 to TRBJ2-7, with TRBD2 identical over 10 bases. Here the CDR3 DNA reads TGTGCCAGCTCTGGCCTTTCTAGCGGGAGATACGAGCAGTACTTC. It is translated as CASSGLSSGRYEQYF.